A single sample gave rise to the 5 T cell receptor beta chains below, sequenced in a study of OX40 agonist ivuxolimab in advanced cancers. Here immunoSEQ multiplex PCR was the method, and the copy in TCRdb shows in-frame clones only, minus some. The sample has 90,000 to 130,000 clones, approximately 89% seen once; the top ten hold about 0.3%. This specimen was CD4+ or CD8+ T cells sorted from blood, taken in a trial of the OX40 agonist ivuxolimab. These receptors originate from an adult with an advanced solid tumor such as melanoma, head and neck, liver or kidney cancer.

V is TRBV19 and J is TRBJ2-7; 9 bases are shared with TRBD1. With 5 bases clipped from V and 4 bases from J, the junction kept 9 bases outside the gene matches. The CDR3 runs to 15 residues. Germline V gene sequence: CDR1 LNHDA, CDR2 SQIVND (reference sequence). The CDR3 nucleotides are TGTGCCAGTAGTTCTTCGGGACAGGGTGGATACGAGCAGTACTTC. It codes for CASSSSGQGGYEQYF.

V is TRBV5-6 and J is TRBJ1-1; no clear D gene. Deletions cut 1 base from V and 1 base from J, with 11 bases between. Germline lookup yields CDR1 SGHDT and CDR2 YYEEEE. This CDR3 is 15 amino acids long. The CDR3, as DNA: TGTGCCAGCAGCTTGTTACAGATTCCGAACACTGAAGCTTTCTTT. It specifies CASSLLQIPNTEAFF.

The chain employs TRBV11-2 and TRBJ2-3, with TRBD2 as a possible D gene (6 bases). Germline loops: CDR1 SGHAT, CDR2 FQNNGV. The CDR3 consists of 18 residues. Trimming took 3 bases from V and 1 from J, leaving 20 bases between them. CDR3: CASSLAGPLLWGTDTQYF. CDR3 nucleotides: TGTGCCAGCAGCTTGGCGGGGCCCCTTTTGTGGGGCACAGATACGCAGTATTTT. Together with reference TRBV11-2 and TRBJ2-3, the CDR3 gives the full variable domain: EAGVAQSPRYKIIEKRQSVAFWCNPISGHATLYWYQQILGQGPKLLIQFQNNGVVDDSQLPKDRFSAERLKGVDSTLKIQPAKLEDSAVYLCASSLAGPLLWGTDTQYFGPGTRLTVL.

This clone was detected only once. This specimen includes other DNA sequences encoding the same CDR3. The chain couples TRBV10-3 to TRBJ1-3; D ambiguous. V lost 0 bases to trimming and J lost 4 bases, with 10 bases between them. CDR3 length: 15 residues. Per the germline V gene, CDR1 is ENHRY and CDR2 is SYGVKD. Here the CDR3 DNA reads TGTGCCATCAGTGAGTCGGCGACCCAGGGAAACACCATATATTTT. Translated, it gives CAISESATQGNTIYF.

The chain recombines TRBV25-1 with TRBJ2-7, with a possible D match to TRBD2 (5 bases). CDR1 and CDR2 from the germline V gene are MGHDK and SYGVNS. V lost 6 bases and J lost 6, with 12 bases in between. This CDR3 region has 12 residues. DNA of the CDR3: TGTGCCAGCAGGAGCGGACTTCCCGAGCAGTACTTC. As protein: CASRSGLPEQYF.